The source of this TCR beta chain is a study of T cell repertoires in cytomegalovirus infection. Across the study: Public TCR beta signatures provided an indication of both CMV infection and a matching HLA type.

MiXCR, run by TCRdb on the reads, gives a single entry per CDR3 protein. The table has some 450,000 distinct CDR3 sequences, 30% to 40% seen once. There are 15 residues in the CDR3. With 3 bases removed from V and 8 bases from J, the gap between germline ends came to 19 bases. Per germline, CDR1 MGHRA and CDR2 YSYEKL. The V gene is TRBV4-1, the J gene TRBJ1-1; no firm D call. Specimen: PBMCs. The source of this sequence is a human donor in good health (CMV status not recorded). Some clones in this sample may be carry-over from other donors' samples. This CDR3 is CASSHQSGREDEAFF. CDR3 in DNA: TGCGCCAGCAGCCACCAATCGGGCCGTGAAGACGAAGCTTTCTTT.